A single sample gave rise to the 16 T cell receptor beta chains below, sequenced in a study of cytomegalovirus exposure and HLA in healthy donors. Primers for the PCR totalled 60 Vbeta and 13 Jbeta. TCRdb's copy holds only in-frame clones and misses some; the assay was immunoSEQ multiplex PCR. The repertoire includes roughly 160,000 clones, 80% to 85% of them detected once, and 1.2% sits in the top ten. The material sequenced was PBMCs. The receptors were gathered from a boy younger than 10 in good health and CMV-seronegative.

The chain links TRBV2 to TRBJ2-5, with D possibly being TRBD1 (6 bases). The ends were cut back, 5 bases at V and 3 bases at J, with 13 bases in the middle. Germline V CDR1 and CDR2: SNHLY, FYNNEI. There are 14 residues in the CDR3. CDR3 in DNA: TGTGCCAGCAGTACCAAGACAGGAGAAGAGACCCAGTACTTC. Its translation: CASSTKTGEETQYF.

This clone appeared once. This chain links TRBV19 with TRBJ1-2; TRBD1 might be the D (5 bases). This CDR3 contains 16 residues. Germline V lookup: CDR1 LNHDA, CDR2 SQIVND (reference sequence). V shed 0 bases and J shed 2 bases, with 13 bases lying between them. As DNA, the CDR3 is TGTGCCAGTAGTATAGATGGGCAGGGAGGCAACTATGGCTACACCTTC. This gives the protein CASSIDGQGGNYGYTF.

The rearrangement links TRBV18 to TRBJ1-4, with unresolved D. This CDR3 region has 14 residues. CDR1 KGHSH and CDR2 LQKENI come from the germline V gene. The germline V and J ends were trimmed by 2 bases and 2 bases, with 6 bases remaining between them. The CDR3 DNA reads TGTGCCAGCTCACCAAGCCCGACTAATGAAAAACTGTTTTTT. Its protein product is CASSPSPTNEKLFF.

V is TRBV11-2 and J is TRBJ1-1; tentative D call: TRBD1 (5 bases). The germline V and J ends were trimmed by 2 bases and 3 bases, with 10 bases remaining between them. Germline V lookup: CDR1 SGHAT, CDR2 FQNNGV. CDR3 length: 14 amino acids. CDR3 protein: CASSLSRGYTEAFF. The CDR3 bases are TGTGCCAGCAGCTTAAGTAGGGGATACACTGAAGCTTTCTTT.

A single count supports this clone. The chain is built from TRBV5-6 and TRBJ2-1, with 12 nucleotides matching TRBD1. V shed 6 bases and J 7 bases; nucleotides not matched to a gene: 17. The CDR3 sequence is 18 residues long. Per germline, CDR1 SGHDT and CDR2 YYEEEE. CDR3 loop: CASTTGTGGLHPRNEQFF. The DNA for the CDR3 is TGTGCCAGCACTACCGGGACAGGGGGCCTGCACCCTAGGAATGAGCAGTTCTTC.

The J gene is TRBJ1-5, the V gene TRBV6-5; possible D gene TRBD1, 6 bases. CDR3 size: 14 residues. Germline CDR1 is MNHEY and CDR2 is SVGAGI. With 4 bases removed from V and 1 base from J, the gap between germline ends came to 8 bases. The CDR3 coding sequence is TGTGCCAGCAGTTCCCAGGGGAGCAATCAGCCCCAGCATTTT. Translating it yields CASSSQGSNQPQHF.

This clone was seen only once. The chain employs TRBV29-1 and TRBJ1-1, with 8 bases that match TRBD1. Germline-derived CDR1 and CDR2 are SQVTM and ANQGSEA. V trimming: 6 bases; J trimming: 1 base; junction bases outside the gene matches: 1. CDR3 length: 12 residues. The CDR3 spells CSVTGGNTEAFF. DNA for the CDR3: TGCAGCGTAACAGGGGGGAACACTGAAGCTTTCTTT.

The rearrangement uses TRBV28 and TRBJ2-7, with TRBD2 matching over 13 bases. Per germline, CDR1 MDHEN and CDR2 SYDVKM. The J segment lost 2 bases and the V segment lost 6 bases, leaving 13 bases of the junction unmatched. The CDR3 consists of 18 residues. The CDR3 nucleotides read TGTGCCAGCAGCAAACCGCATCCGGGACTAGCGGGGACCTACGAGCAGTACTTC. Translated, it gives CASSKPHPGLAGTYEQYF.

This clone was observed a few times. The chain joins TRBV6-5 to TRBJ1-4; possibly TRBD1 for D (6 bases). The CDR3 consists of 13 residues. Per germline, CDR1 MNHEY and CDR2 SVGAGI. Trimming shortened V by 2 bases and J by 7 bases, and 8 bases separated the two germline ends. CDR3 sequence (DNA): TGTGCCAGCAGTTACCAGGGGACTGAAAAACTGTTTTTT. It is translated as CASSYQGTEKLFF.

The chain is built from TRBV4-1 and TRBJ2-7, with 9 positions matching TRBD2. Germline lookup yields CDR1 MGHRA and CDR2 YSYEKL. The V segment lost 2 bases and the J segment 2 bases; nucleotides outside the gene matches: 4. CDR3 length: 15 amino acids. The CDR3 nucleotides read TGCGCCAGCAGCCAACTAGCGGGACCACCCTACGAGCAGTACTTC. It encodes CASSQLAGPPYEQYF.

V gene TRBV7-6 combines with J gene TRBJ2-1; D remains unclear. Germline CDR1 is SGHVS and CDR2 is FNYEAQ. The CDR3 totals 18 residues. Deletions cut 1 base from V and 0 bases from J, with 16 bases between. The CDR3 region has the DNA TGTGCCAGCAGCTTAGGGGTTGCGGCGGCGAGCTCCTACAATGAGCAGTTCTTC. Translating it yields CASSLGVAAASSYNEQFF. The variable domain in full, completed from reference TRBV7-6 and TRBJ2-1, reads GAGVSQSPRYKVTKRGQDVALRCDPISGHVSLYWYRQALGQGPEFLTYFNYEAQQDKSGLPNDRFSAERPEGSISTLTIQRTEQRDSAMYRCASSLGVAAASSYNEQFFGPGTRLTVL.

V and J are TRBV27 and TRBJ1-1; no reliable D call. Trimming took 3 bases from V and 1 from J, leaving 9 bases between them. CDR1 is MNHEY and CDR2 is SMNVEV in the germline V gene (reference sequence). The CDR3 has 14 residues. The CDR3 sequence is CASSFTAENTEAFF. The CDR3 bases are TGTGCCAGCAGTTTCACGGCGGAGAACACTGAAGCTTTCTTT.

CDR3 in amino acids: CASSKKTGGFDGYTF. The CDR3 coding sequence is TGTGCCAGCAGCAAAAAAACAGGGGGCTTCGATGGCTACACCTTC. The chain has TRBV5-6 and TRBJ1-2; 9 bases are shared with TRBD1. Germline CDR1 SGHDT, CDR2 YYEEEE. The junction had 10 bases not matched to a gene; V was cut back by 4 bases and J by 6 bases. The CDR3 has 15 amino acids.

This clone has just a few counts. This rearrangement joins TRBV11-2 to TRBJ2-2; 9 bases match TRBD2. The CDR3 length is 18 residues. With V trimmed by 3 bases and J by 7 bases, 15 bases remained unmatched. Germline assignment: CDR1 SGHAT and CDR2 FQNNGV. The CDR3 region is CASSFRLEGTSYHGELFF. The DNA for the CDR3 is TGTGCCAGCAGCTTCCGGTTAGAAGGGACTAGCTATCACGGGGAGCTGTTTTTT. Full variable domain (rest looked up from reference TRBV11-2 and TRBJ2-2): EAGVAQSPRYKIIEKRQSVAFWCNPISGHATLYWYQQILGQGPKLLIQFQNNGVVDDSQLPKDRFSAERLKGVDSTLKIQPAKLEDSAVYLCASSFRLEGTSYHGELFFGEGSRLTVL.

The V gene is TRBV15, the J gene TRBJ1-5; TRBD1 agrees at 10 bases. Unmatched junction bases numbered 5, after V lost 0 bases and J lost 12 bases. Germline lookup yields CDR1 LNHNV and CDR2 YYDKDF (reference sequence). This CDR3 is 14 amino acids long. The CDR3 region has the DNA TGTGCCACCAGCAGAGATTCGGGACAGGGGCTCCAGCATTTT. It translates to CATSRDSGQGLQHF.

V and J are TRBV30 and TRBJ2-3; 14 bases are a match to TRBD2. Germline CDR1 GTSNPN, CDR2 SVGIG (reference sequence). This CDR3 comprises 16 residues. The J segment lost 2 bases and the V segment lost 2 bases, leaving 3 bases of the junction unmatched. This CDR3 is CAWSSGLAGVTDTQYF. DNA of the CDR3: TGTGCCTGGAGTTCGGGACTAGCGGGAGTCACAGATACGCAGTATTTT.